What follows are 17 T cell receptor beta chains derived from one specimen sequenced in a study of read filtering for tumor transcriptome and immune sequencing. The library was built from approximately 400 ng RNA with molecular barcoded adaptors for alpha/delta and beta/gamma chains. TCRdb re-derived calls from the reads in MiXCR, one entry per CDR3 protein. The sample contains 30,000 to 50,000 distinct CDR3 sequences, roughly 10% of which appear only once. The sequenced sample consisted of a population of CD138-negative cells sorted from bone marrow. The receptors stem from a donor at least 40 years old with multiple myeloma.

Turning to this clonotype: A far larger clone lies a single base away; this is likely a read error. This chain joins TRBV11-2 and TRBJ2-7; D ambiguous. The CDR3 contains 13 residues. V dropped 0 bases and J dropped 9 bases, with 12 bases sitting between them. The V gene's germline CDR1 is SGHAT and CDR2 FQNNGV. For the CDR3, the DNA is TGTGCCAGCAGCTTAGAGAGGTCGGACGGGCAGTACTTC. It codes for CASSLERSDGQYF.

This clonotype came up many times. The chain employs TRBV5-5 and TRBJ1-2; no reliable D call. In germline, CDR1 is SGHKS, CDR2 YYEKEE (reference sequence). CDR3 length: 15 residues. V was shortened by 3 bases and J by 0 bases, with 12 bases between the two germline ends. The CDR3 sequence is CASSSRPATNYGYTF. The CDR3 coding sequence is TGTGCCAGCAGCTCCCGACCGGCTACTAACTATGGCTACACCTTC.

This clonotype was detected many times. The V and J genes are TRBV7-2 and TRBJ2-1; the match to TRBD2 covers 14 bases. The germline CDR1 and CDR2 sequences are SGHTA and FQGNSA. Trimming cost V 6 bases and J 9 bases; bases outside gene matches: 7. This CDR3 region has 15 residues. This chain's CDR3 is CASSWGTSGGTEQFF. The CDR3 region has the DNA TGTGCCAGCAGTTGGGGGACTAGCGGGGGTACTGAGCAGTTCTTC.

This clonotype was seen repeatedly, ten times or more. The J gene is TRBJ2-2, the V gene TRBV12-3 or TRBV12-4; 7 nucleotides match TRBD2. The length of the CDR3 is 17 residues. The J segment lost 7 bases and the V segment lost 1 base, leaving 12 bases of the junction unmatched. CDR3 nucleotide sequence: TGTGCCAGCAGTTTAGGGGCAGCGGGGACTCCCGGCGGGGAGCTGTTTTTT. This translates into CASSLGAAGTPGGELFF.

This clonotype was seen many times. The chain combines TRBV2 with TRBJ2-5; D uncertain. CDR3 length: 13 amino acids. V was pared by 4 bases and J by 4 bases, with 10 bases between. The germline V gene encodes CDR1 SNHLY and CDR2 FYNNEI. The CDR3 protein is CASSGGSPETQYF. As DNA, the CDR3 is TGTGCCAGCAGTGGTGGGTCACCAGAGACCCAGTACTTC.

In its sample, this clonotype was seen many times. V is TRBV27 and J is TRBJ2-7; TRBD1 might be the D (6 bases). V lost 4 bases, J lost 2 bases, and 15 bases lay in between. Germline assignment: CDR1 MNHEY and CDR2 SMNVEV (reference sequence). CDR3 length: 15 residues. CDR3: CASSSTGRGAYEQYF. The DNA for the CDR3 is TGTGCCAGCAGTTCAACAGGGCGAGGAGCCTACGAGCAGTACTTC.

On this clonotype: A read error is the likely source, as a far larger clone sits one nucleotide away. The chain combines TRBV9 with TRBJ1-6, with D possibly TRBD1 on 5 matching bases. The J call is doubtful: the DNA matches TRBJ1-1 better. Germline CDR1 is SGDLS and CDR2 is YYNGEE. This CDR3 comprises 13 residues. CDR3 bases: TGTGCCAGCGCAGGAGCTGGGACCACTGAAGCTTTCTTT. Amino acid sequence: CASAGAGTTEAFF.

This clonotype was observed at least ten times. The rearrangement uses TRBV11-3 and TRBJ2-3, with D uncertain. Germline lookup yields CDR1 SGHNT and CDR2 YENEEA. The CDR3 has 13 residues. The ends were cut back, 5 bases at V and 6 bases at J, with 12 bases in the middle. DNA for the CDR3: TGTGCCAGCAGCCCCGACCGACCGGATACGCAGTATTTT. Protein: CASSPDRPDTQYF.

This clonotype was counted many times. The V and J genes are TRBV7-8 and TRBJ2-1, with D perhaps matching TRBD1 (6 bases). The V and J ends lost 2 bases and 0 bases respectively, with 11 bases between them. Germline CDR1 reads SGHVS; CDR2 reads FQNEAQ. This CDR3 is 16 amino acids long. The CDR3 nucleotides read TGTGCCAGCAGCTTAACAGGGCCCAGCTCCTACAATGAGCAGTTCTTC. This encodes CASSLTGPSSYNEQFF.

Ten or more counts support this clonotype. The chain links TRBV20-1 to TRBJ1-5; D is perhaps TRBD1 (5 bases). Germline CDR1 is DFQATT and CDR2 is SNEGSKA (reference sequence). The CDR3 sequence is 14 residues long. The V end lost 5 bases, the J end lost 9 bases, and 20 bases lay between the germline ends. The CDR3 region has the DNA TGCAGTGCTGAGGGACCCGGGCATGTTCCGCCCCAGCATTTT. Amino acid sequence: CSAEGPGHVPPQHF.

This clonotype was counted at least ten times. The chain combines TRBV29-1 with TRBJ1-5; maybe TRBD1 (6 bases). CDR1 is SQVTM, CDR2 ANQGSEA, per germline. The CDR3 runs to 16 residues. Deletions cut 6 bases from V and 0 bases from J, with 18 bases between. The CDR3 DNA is TGCAGCGTGCTACCCCGGGACAACGATAGCAATCAGCCCCAGCATTTT. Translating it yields CSVLPRDNDSNQPQHF.

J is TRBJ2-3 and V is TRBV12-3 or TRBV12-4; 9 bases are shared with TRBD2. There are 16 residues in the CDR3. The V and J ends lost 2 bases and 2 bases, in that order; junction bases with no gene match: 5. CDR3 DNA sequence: TGTGCCAGCAGTTTACGGCGGGGGGGCCCCACAGATACGCAGTATTTT. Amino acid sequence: CASSLRRGGPTDTQYF.

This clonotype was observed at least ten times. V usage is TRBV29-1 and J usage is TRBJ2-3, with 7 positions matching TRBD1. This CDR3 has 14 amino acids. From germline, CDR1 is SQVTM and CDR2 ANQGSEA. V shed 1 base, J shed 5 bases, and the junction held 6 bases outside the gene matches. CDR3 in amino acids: CSVEAGTVGDTQYF. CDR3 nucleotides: TGCAGCGTTGAAGCCGGGACAGTGGGAGATACGCAGTATTTT.

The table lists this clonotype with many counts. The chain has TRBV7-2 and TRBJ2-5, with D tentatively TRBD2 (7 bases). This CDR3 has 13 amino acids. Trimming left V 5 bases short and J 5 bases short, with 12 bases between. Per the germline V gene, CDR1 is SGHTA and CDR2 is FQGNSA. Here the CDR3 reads CASSPTGGETQYF. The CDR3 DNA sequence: TGTGCCAGCAGCCCTACGGGGGGCGAGACCCAGTACTTC.

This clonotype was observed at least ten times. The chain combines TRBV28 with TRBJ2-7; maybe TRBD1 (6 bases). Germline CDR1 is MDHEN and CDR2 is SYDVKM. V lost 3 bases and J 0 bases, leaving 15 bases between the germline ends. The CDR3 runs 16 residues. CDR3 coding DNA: TGTGCCAGCAGTTTCATCTCCCAGGGGAGCTCCTACGAGCAGTACTTC. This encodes CASSFISQGSSYEQYF.

The chain's CDR3 is CASSLAGRPSSYNEQFF. The DNA for the CDR3 is TGTGCCAGCAGCCTAGCCGGGAGGCCGAGCTCCTACAATGAGCAGTTCTTC. This chain joins TRBV14 and TRBJ2-1; 7 bases line up with TRBD2. Germline V gene lookup returns CDR1 SGHDN and CDR2 FVKESK. The CDR3 covers 17 residues. The V gene end was trimmed by 4 bases and the J gene end by 0 bases; junction bases not matched to a gene: 9.

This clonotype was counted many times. This CDR3 reads CASNSYNEQFF. CDR3 bases: TGTGCCAGCAATTCCTACAATGAGCAGTTCTTC. The chain uses TRBV2 and TRBJ2-1; D not certain. CDR1 SNHLY and CDR2 FYNNEI come from the germline V gene. This CDR3 contains 11 residues. V lost 7 bases, J lost 1 base, and 2 bases lay in between.